This T cell receptor beta chain was recovered during a study of blood T cell repertoires in COVID-19. Cohort allocation depended upon clinical history that participants reported. Recovered status applied to Cohort 3 donors who had two consecutive negative PCRs. It also applied to those with clearance or with symptom resolution. Trimming removed 2 bases from V and 3 bases from J; junction bases left unmatched: 5. The CDR3 spans 15 residues. The V gene's germline CDR1 is SGHNT and CDR2 YENEEA. How the authors handled the data: Amplification from reference gene primers served as the basis for estimated nucleated cell counts. Assay: immunoSEQ multiplex PCR; the TCRdb copy retains only in-frame clones and omits some. That table supplies the V and J calls and clone size; D and trimming were determined from the DNA. The sample holds approximately 400,000 clones, over 80% seen once.

The source material was PBMCs or T cells enriched from blood (not recorded which). The rearrangement uses TRBV11-3 and TRBJ2-7; 9 bases line up with TRBD1. This sequence originates from a woman aged 45-60 years who had recovered from COVID-19. CDR3 sequence (DNA): TGTGCCAGCAGCTTATTTCCGGGACAGGGCTACGAGCAGTACTTC. Protein product: CASSLFPGQGYEQYF.